This T cell receptor beta chain originates from a study of blood T cell repertoires in COVID-19. Germline loops: CDR1 SGHVS, CDR2 FNYEAQ. The V end lost 2 bases, the J end lost 7 bases, and 11 bases lay between the germline ends. The CDR3 covers 13 residues. Original analysis: Amplification of reference gene primers was used by the study to estimate nucleated cell counts. Assay: immunoSEQ multiplex PCR; the TCRdb copy retains only in-frame clones and omits some. From that table come the V and J calls and clone size; the DNA was used to work out D and trimming. The data contain 95,000 or so clones, approximately 84% of them singletons.

The chain joins TRBV7-6 to TRBJ1-1; D gene uncertain. Sequenced sample: peripheral blood. The TCR was taken from a human donor in a cohort sampled during active COVID-19. CDR3 nucleotide sequence: TGTGCCAGCAGCTTAAGGCAGACTGATGAAGCTTTCTTT. Translation: CASSLRQTDEAFF.